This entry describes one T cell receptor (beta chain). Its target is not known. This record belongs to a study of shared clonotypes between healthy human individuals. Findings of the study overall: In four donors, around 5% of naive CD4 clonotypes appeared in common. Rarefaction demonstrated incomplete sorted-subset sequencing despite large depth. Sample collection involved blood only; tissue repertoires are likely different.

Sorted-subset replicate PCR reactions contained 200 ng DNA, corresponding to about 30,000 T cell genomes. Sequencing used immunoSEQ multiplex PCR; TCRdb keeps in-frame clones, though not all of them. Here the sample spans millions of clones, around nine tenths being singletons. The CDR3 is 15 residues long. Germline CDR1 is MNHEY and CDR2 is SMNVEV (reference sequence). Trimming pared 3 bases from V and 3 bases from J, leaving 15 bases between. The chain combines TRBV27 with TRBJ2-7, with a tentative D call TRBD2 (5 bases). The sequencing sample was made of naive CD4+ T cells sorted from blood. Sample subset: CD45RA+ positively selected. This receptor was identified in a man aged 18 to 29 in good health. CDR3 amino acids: CASSFSGIGIYEQYF. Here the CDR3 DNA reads TGTGCCAGCAGTTTTTCCGGGATTGGGATCTACGAGCAGTACTTC.